These 3 T cell receptor beta chains came from one sample sequenced in a study of blood T cell repertoires in COVID-19. Measured with immunoSEQ multiplex PCR; TCRdb has only the in-frame clones, and not every one. In the table there are under 85,000 clones, about 84% of which are singletons. Sequencing used peripheral blood. These TCRs come from a man in his fifties or sixties with COVID-19, enrolled during active disease.

The V gene is TRBV18, the J gene TRBJ1-4; D is unclear. From germline, CDR1 is KGHSH and CDR2 LQKENI. The ends were cut back, 4 bases at V and 4 bases at J, with 16 bases in the middle. The CDR3 runs 16 residues. CDR3 sequence reads: CASSRDNDGRNEKLFF. CDR3 in DNA: TGTGCCAGCTCACGCGACAACGATGGGCGTAATGAAAAACTGTTTTTT.

The genes are TRBV6-5 and TRBJ1-3; D is perhaps TRBD1 (6 bases). The germline CDR1 and CDR2 sequences are MNHEY and SVGAGI. CDR3 length equals 14 residues. Trimming cost V 5 bases and J 1 base, with 9 bases left between them. In DNA, the CDR3 is TGTGCCAGCAGTACAGGGTTTTCTGGAAACACCATATATTTT. Its translation: CASSTGFSGNTIYF.

The CDR3: CASKPGGHYEQYF. In DNA form, the CDR3 reads TGTGCCAGCAAGCCGGGGGGTCACTACGAGCAGTACTTC. The V gene is TRBV11-2, the J gene TRBJ2-7, with 7 bases fitting TRBD2. V lost 7 bases and J lost 3; bases outside the gene matches: 6. The CDR3 loop spans 13 amino acids. Germline V lookup: CDR1 SGHAT, CDR2 FQNNGV.